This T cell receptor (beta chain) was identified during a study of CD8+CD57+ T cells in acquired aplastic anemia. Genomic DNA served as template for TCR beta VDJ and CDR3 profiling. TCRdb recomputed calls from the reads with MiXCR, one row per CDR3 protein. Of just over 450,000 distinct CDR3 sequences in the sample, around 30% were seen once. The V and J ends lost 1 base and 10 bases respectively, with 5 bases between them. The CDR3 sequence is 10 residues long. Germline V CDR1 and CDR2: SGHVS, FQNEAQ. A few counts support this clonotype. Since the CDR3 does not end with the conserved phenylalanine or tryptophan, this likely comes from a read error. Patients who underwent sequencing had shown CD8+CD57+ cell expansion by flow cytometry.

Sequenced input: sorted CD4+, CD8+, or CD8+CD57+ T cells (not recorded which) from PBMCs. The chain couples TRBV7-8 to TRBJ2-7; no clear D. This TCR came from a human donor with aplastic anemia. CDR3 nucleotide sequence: TGTGCCAGCAGCTTAGTGGGACAGTACTAC. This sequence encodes CASSLVGQYY.